A single sample is the source of the 9 T cell receptor beta chains below, sequenced in a study of cytomegalovirus exposure and HLA in healthy donors. Primers for the PCR totalled 60 Vbeta and 13 Jbeta. Method: immunoSEQ multiplex PCR; TCRdb's copy keeps in-frame clones and lacks some. The repertoire holds about 170,000 clones, with 70% to 90% as singletons. The sequenced material came from PBMCs. The receptors stem from a young man in good health and CMV-seropositive.

The chain joins TRBV18 to TRBJ1-5, with a weak D call TRBD1 (6 bases). This CDR3 region has 16 residues. Germline-derived CDR1 and CDR2 are KGHSH and LQKENI. V lost 3 bases and J 2 bases, leaving 14 bases between the germline ends. The CDR3 DNA sequence: TGTGCCAGCTCACCTGACAGGACGGGTGGCAATCAGCCCCAGCATTTT. Translating it yields CASSPDRTGGNQPQHF.

The chain carries TRBV5-1 and TRBJ2-1; 14 bases line up with TRBD2. The CDR3 contains 14 residues. V lost 7 bases to trimming and J lost 8 bases; unmatched junction nucleotides: 5. Germline V gene data show CDR1 as SGHRS and CDR2 as YFSETQ. CDR3 sequence reads: CASAWTSGRYEQFF. CDR3 in DNA: TGCGCCAGCGCCTGGACTAGCGGGAGGTATGAGCAGTTCTTC.

The rearrangement joins TRBV27 to TRBJ2-1, with TRBD2 matching over 13 bases. Trimming cost V 5 bases and J 7 bases; bases outside gene matches: 5. CDR3 length: 15 residues. CDR1 and CDR2 (germline): MNHEY, SMNVEV (reference sequence). CDR3 sequence: CASSLWTSGGNEQFF. CDR3 sequence (DNA): TGTGCCAGCAGTCTCTGGACTAGCGGGGGAAATGAGCAGTTCTTC.

The chain carries TRBV7-9 and TRBJ1-2; a possible D gene is TRBD1 (5 bases). The V end was cut by 5 bases, the J end by 8 bases, with 24 bases between. The CDR3 runs 16 residues. Germline lookup yields CDR1 SEHNR and CDR2 FQNEAQ (reference sequence). The chain's CDR3 is CASSPRGGTDRFGYTF. In nucleotides, the CDR3 is TGTGCCAGCAGCCCTCGGGGGGGAACCGACCGCTTCGGCTACACCTTC.

This sequence joins TRBV5-5 and TRBJ2-7; TRBD1 matches 9 bases. The CDR3 spans 15 residues. After removal of 2 bases from V and 5 bases from J, the junction contained 8 bases not matched to a gene. Germline lookup yields CDR1 SGHKS and CDR2 YYEKEE (reference sequence). CDR3 residues: CASSFRDREHDEQYV. CDR3 in DNA: TGTGCCAGCAGCTTCCGGGACAGGGAACACGACGAGCAGTACGTC.

The V gene is TRBV27, the J gene TRBJ2-1; D perhaps matches TRBD2 (5 bases). Germline-derived CDR1 and CDR2 are MNHEY and SMNVEV (reference sequence). V was trimmed by 6 bases and J by 12 bases, leaving 12 bases between them. The CDR3 extends over 11 amino acids. As DNA, the CDR3 is TGTGCCAGCAGGTCGGGGAGTGTGCAGTTCTTC. It specifies CASRSGSVQFF.

V gene TRBV5-1 combines with J gene TRBJ1-2, with 7 bases identical to TRBD1. CDR3 length equals 16 residues. The V and J ends lost 2 bases and 3 bases, in that order; junction bases with no gene match: 10. Germline values: CDR1 SGHRS, CDR2 YFSETQ. CDR3 region: CASSFGTAPSDYGYTF. CDR3 nucleotide sequence: TGCGCCAGCAGCTTTGGGACAGCTCCCTCAGACTATGGCTACACCTTC.

The gene calls are TRBV5-5 and TRBJ2-3, with 8 bases lining up with TRBD1. Germline CDR1 SGHKS, CDR2 YYEKEE (reference sequence). Trimming took 4 bases from V and 5 from J; bases not matched to a gene: 9. The CDR3 covers 15 residues. The CDR3 is CASSPRTGLVDTQYF. The CDR3 DNA is TGTGCCAGCAGCCCAAGGACAGGGTTAGTAGATACGCAGTATTTT.

The chain recombines TRBV6-1 with TRBJ2-1; 8 bases align to TRBD2. The V gene end was trimmed by 3 bases and the J gene end by 8 bases; junction bases not matched to a gene: 9. The CDR3 has 15 residues. Germline V gene data show CDR1 as MNHNS and CDR2 as SASEGT. In DNA form, the CDR3 reads TGTGCCAGCAGTGACCCAGCGGGAGCAGCCTATGAGCAGTTCTTC. Residues: CASSDPAGAAYEQFF.